Described below is a single TCR beta chain sequence and its context. Antigen unknown. The PCR contained 60 Vbeta and 13 Jbeta primers. In the original processing: Some 9.9 million shared chains were among about 80 million unique TCR beta chains counted in a later analysis. Method: immunoSEQ multiplex PCR; TCRdb's copy keeps in-frame clones and lacks some. That table is the source of V, J and clone size, and D and trimming were worked out from the DNA. Among approximately 170,000 clones listed, more than 60% were seen once. Trimming took 5 bases from V and 0 from J, leaving 14 bases between them. The CDR3 consists of 15 residues. Germline V gene sequence: CDR1 MDHEN, CDR2 SYDVKM. This entry belongs to a study of cytomegalovirus exposure and HLA in healthy donors. Study results and caveats: Later on, an analysis found that several of the most significant clusters appeared to be linked to common viral pathogens, which included parvovirus B19. The study recorded 164 TCR beta chains that were cytomegalovirus-associated. For TCR beta chains, V- and J-gene trimming was later linked to a missense DCLRE1C variant.

V gene TRBV28 combines with J gene TRBJ2-7; D gene ambiguous. The TCR sequence derives from a female donor in good health and CMV-seronegative. The sequenced material came from PBMCs. Here the CDR3 DNA reads TGTGCCAGCAGTCTCAGCGCGTTTAGCTCCTACGAGCAGTACTTC. Its translation is CASSLSAFSSYEQYF. The full variable domain, rest sourced from reference TRBV28 and TRBJ2-7, is DVKVTQSSRYLVKRTGEKVFLECVQDMDHENMFWYRQDPGLGLRLIYFSYDVKMKEKGDIPEGYSVSREKKERFSLILESASTNQTSMYLCASSLSAFSSYEQYFGPGTRLTVT.